This is a list of T cell receptor beta chains from one sample in a study of T cell repertoires in aging, cancer and after chemotherapy. TCRdb independently ran MiXCR on the multiplex PCR reads; one entry per CDR3 protein. The data contain more than 2,500 distinct CDR3 sequences, roughly 24% of them seen just once; the ten biggest clones take up over 9%. The sequenced sample consisted of blood. The receptors here all came from a human donor with a solid tumor. The CDR3 runs from the conserved cysteine through the conserved F or W. A D gene is named only where the DNA matches it firmly. Size is omitted from some rows. Given values are once, few, many or a class for expanded clones.

clone_size j_call d_call v_call cdr3_nt cdr3_aa
. TRBJ1-2 . TRBV21-1 TGTGCCAGCAGCAAAGAGAGAACAGGGTTAGGCTACACCTTC CASSKERTGLGYTF
medium-sized TRBJ2-2 . TRBV10-3 TGTGCCATCAGTGAAGGTTTCACCACCGGGGAGCTGTTTTTT CAISEGFTTGELFF
many TRBJ2-1 TRBD1 TRBV4-3 TGCGCCAGCAGCCTGTTGCAAACAGGGGGCAATGAGCAGTTCTTC CASSLLQTGGNEQFF
few TRBJ2-3 TRBD1 TRBV5-1 TGCGCCAGCAGCTTCGACAGGGGTGGCACAGATACGCAGTATTTT CASSFDRGGTDTQYF
medium-sized TRBJ1-2 . TRBV14 TGTGCCAGCAGCCAAGAAGTCAGGCCCAGCTATGGCTACACCTTC CASSQEVRPSYGYTF
. TRBJ2-7 . TRBV18 TGTGCCAGCTCACCACCGGGGTGGAAGCTCCCGGACGAGCAGTACTTC CASSPPGWKLPDEQYF
medium-sized TRBJ2-7 . TRBV19 TGTGCCAGTAGTACTACGGTAGGTGTCTCCTACGAGCAGTACTTC CASSTTVGVSYEQYF
. TRBJ2-7 TRBD1 TRBV20-1 TGCAGTGCCAAAACCGGGACAGATTCCTACGAGCAGTACTTC CSAKTGTDSYEQYF
medium-sized TRBJ2-2 . TRBV6-6 TGTGCCAGCAGAACGGGGGTAAACACCGGGGAGCTGTTTTTT CASRTGVNTGELFF
. TRBJ2-1 TRBD2 TRBV7-3 TGTGCCAGCAGCTTAAGAGGGGCGGGGGGGAGAAATGAGCAGTTCTTC CASSLRGAGGRNEQFF
many TRBJ2-3 . TRBV7-2 TGTGCCAGCAGCTCAGGGGGGGCTCGGGCAGATACGCAGTATTTT CASSSGGARADTQYF
medium-sized TRBJ1-6 . TRBV12-3/TRBV12-4 TGTGCCAGCAGTTTGTCCGGACCGGGGGGTTCACCCCTCCACTTT CASSLSGPGGSPLHF
. TRBJ2-5 . TRBV7-2 TGTGCCAGCAGCGGCGACACCCAATACCAAGAGACCCAGTACTTC CASSGDTQYQETQYF
medium-sized TRBJ1-1 . TRBV7-6 TGTGCCAGCAGCTCCCGAGACGGGAACACTGAAGCTTTCTTT CASSSRDGNTEAFF
. TRBJ2-1 TRBD1 TRBV6-5 TGTGCCAGCAGTTACATGGGGACAGGGAGCTACAATGAGCAGTTCTTC CASSYMGTGSYNEQFF
. TRBJ1-1 . TRBV19 TGTGCCAGTAGTATAGGGGGGGCGAACACTGAAGCTTTCTTT CASSIGGANTEAFF
medium-sized TRBJ1-2 . TRBV19 TGTGCCAGTAGGGACAGTATTAAAATTAACTATGGCTACACCTTC CASRDSIKINYGYTF
large TRBJ2-1 TRBD1 TRBV5-5 TGTGCCAGCAGCTTCGACCCAGGGGGTGAGCAGTTCTTC CASSFDPGGEQFF
medium-sized TRBJ2-7 TRBD2 TRBV5-4 TGTGCCAGCAGCCGGACTAGCGGGGGTTACTACGAGCAGTACTTC CASSRTSGGYYEQYF
medium-sized TRBJ2-3 TRBD2 TRBV5-5 TGTGCCAGCAGCGAGGCCCCGACTAGCGGGGGTGGGGGTACGCAGTATTTT CASSEAPTSGGGGTQYF
medium-sized TRBJ2-1 . TRBV7-9 TGTGCCAGCAGCCTAGACAATGAGCAGTTCTTC CASSLDNEQFF
. TRBJ1-5 . TRBV4-3 TGCGCCAGCAGCCAACCCATGACAGTTAGCAATCAGCCCCAGCATTTT CASSQPMTVSNQPQHF
few TRBJ1-6 . TRBV7-2 TGTGCCAGCAGCTTAGCCCAGGGTTTTAATTCACCCCTCCACTTT CASSLAQGFNSPLHF
. TRBJ1-1 TRBD1 TRBV6-4 TGTGCCAGCAGTGTACAGGGGGCTTTCACTAAAGCTTTCTTT CASSVQGAFTKAFF
. TRBJ1-1 . TRBV2 TGTGCCAGCAATCGAGGGGGGACGGGCACTGAAGCTTTCTTT CASNRGGTGTEAFF
medium-sized TRBJ2-3 TRBD1 TRBV19 TGTGCCAGTAGTACGCTCGGACAGGGGAGCACAGATACGCAGTATTTT CASSTLGQGSTDTQYF
medium-sized TRBJ1-5 . TRBV6-5 TGTGCCAGCAGTAGCCGGGACCAGCCCCAGCATTTT CASSSRDQPQHF
. TRBJ1-2 . TRBV21-1 TGTGCCAACAGCTACGTCCGCCCGCATGGCTACACCTTC CANSYVRPHGYTF
few TRBJ2-7 TRBD1 TRBV6-5 TGTGCCAGCAGCGCCGGGACAGGGGGCTCTACGTCCTACGAGCAGTACTTC CASSAGTGGSTSYEQYF
medium-sized TRBJ1-5 TRBD1 TRBV6-2/TRBV6-3 TGTGCCAGCAGCGGCCCCGACAGGGGGACATATCAGCCCCAGCATTTT CASSGPDRGTYQPQHF
medium-sized TRBJ2-2 TRBD1 TRBV19 TGTGCCAGTAGTATCTCGTCGACAGGGAGAAACACCGGGGAGCTGTTTTTT CASSISSTGRNTGELFF
medium-sized TRBJ2-1 . TRBV6-2/TRBV6-3 TGTGCCAGCAGTTACTACTCCAATGAGCAGTTCTTC CASSYYSNEQFF
few TRBJ1-5 . TRBV7-2 TGTGCCAGCAGCTCTTCAGCCAATCAGCCCCAGCATTTT CASSSSANQPQHF
medium-sized TRBJ1-5 . TRBV18 TGTGCCAGCTCACCCGGGGGGTTTTTAGGTCAGCCCCAGCATTTT CASSPGGFLGQPQHF
medium-sized TRBJ2-5 TRBD2 TRBV5-8 TGTGCCAGCAGCTTCAATAGCGGGGCGACCCAGTACTTC CASSFNSGATQYF
. TRBJ2-7 TRBD1 TRBV29-1 TGCAGCGCGGTTCCAACAGGGGGCGTGGGTTACGAGCAGTACTTC CSAVPTGGVGYEQYF
many TRBJ2-2 . TRBV7-2 TGTGCCAGCAGCGGGGCTGTGAACACCGGGGAGCTGTTTTTT CASSGAVNTGELFF
medium-sized TRBJ2-6 . TRBV6-1 TGTGCCAGCAGTGAGGGGGGAGGGGGGGTTGGTGGGGCCAACGTCCTGACTTTC CASSEGGGGVGGANVLTF
medium-sized TRBJ2-7 . TRBV7-6 TGTGCCAGCAGCTTAGCGTCGGGGGGCAGGGGCTACGAGCAGTACTTC CASSLASGGRGYEQYF
medium-sized TRBJ1-1 TRBD1 TRBV12-3/TRBV12-4 TGTGCCACCACTTCCGGGACAGTCAAGATGAACACTGAAGCTTTCTTT CATTSGTVKMNTEAFF
. TRBJ2-1 TRBD2 TRBV7-3 TGTGCCAGCAGCTTAGGCGGGGGGGCAGCCTACAATGAGCAGTTCTTC CASSLGGGAAYNEQFF
. TRBJ2-5 TRBD1 TRBV5-1 TGCGCCAGCAGCTTGGGGACAGGCGTAGAGACCCAGTACTTC CASSLGTGVETQYF
medium-sized TRBJ1-5 TRBD1 TRBV6-1 TGTGCCAGCAGTGAGAGCGTGGGACAGGGCAATCAGCCCCAGCATTTT CASSESVGQGNQPQHF
. TRBJ1-5 TRBD1 TRBV12-5 TGTGCTAGTGGTTTGGCGACATCAACGTGGACAGGGGACGACCAGCCCCAGCATTTT CASGLATSTWTGDDQPQHF
. TRBJ1-3 . TRBV4-3 TGCGCCAGCAGCCAAGTGTTTGGGGTTGGAAACACCATATATTTT CASSQVFGVGNTIYF
medium-sized TRBJ2-2 . TRBV21-1 TGTGCCACTCAACCCGTCAGGGTCGGGGAGCTGTTTTTT CATQPVRVGELFF
. TRBJ1-2 . TRBV6-5 TGTGCCAGCAACTTAGACGGCATGGGGTGCTACACCTTC CASNLDGMGCYTF
large TRBJ2-1 . TRBV19 TGTGCCAGTAGATCTCTAGAACTCAGACGCAATGAGCAGTTCTTC CASRSLELRRNEQFF
large TRBJ2-2 . TRBV5-4 TGTGCCAGCAGCTGGGGGGCCAGCTCAACCGGGGAGCTGTTTTTT CASSWGASSTGELFF
large TRBJ1-6 TRBD1 TRBV29-1 TGCAGCGTATCCACCGGGACAGATAGTTCACCCCTCCACTTT CSVSTGTDSSPLHF
medium-sized TRBJ2-6 TRBD1 TRBV5-1 TGCGCCAGCAGCTTGGGACCGACAGGGCCCACTGGGGCCAACGTCCTGACTTTC CASSLGPTGPTGANVLTF
medium-sized TRBJ2-3 TRBD1 TRBV7-9 TGTGCCAGCACCCTCCCAGGGGGTAGCACAGATACGCAGTATTTT CASTLPGGSTDTQYF
. TRBJ2-5 TRBD2 TRBV7-2 TGTGCCAGCAGCTTAAGACTAGCGGGGGCGAAGACCCAGTACTTC CASSLRLAGAKTQYF
medium-sized TRBJ1-2 . TRBV6-2/TRBV6-3 TGTGCCAGCAGTTACTCGGGCGGCTATGGCTACACCTTC CASSYSGGYGYTF